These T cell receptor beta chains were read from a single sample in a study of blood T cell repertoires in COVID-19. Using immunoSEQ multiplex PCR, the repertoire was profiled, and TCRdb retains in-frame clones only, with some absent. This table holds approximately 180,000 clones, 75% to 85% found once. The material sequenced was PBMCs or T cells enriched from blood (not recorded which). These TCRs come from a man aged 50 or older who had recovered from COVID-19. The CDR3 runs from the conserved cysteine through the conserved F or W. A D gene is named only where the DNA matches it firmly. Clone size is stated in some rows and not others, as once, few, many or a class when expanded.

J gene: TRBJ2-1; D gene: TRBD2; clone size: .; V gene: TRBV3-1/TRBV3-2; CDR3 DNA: TGTGCCAGCAGCCCCGCGGGGGGGCGAGACAATGAGCAGTTCTTC; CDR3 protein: CASSPAGGRDNEQFF
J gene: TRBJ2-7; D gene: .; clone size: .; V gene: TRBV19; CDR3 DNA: TGTGCCAGTAGTCCCCCCGGACTCTCCTACGAGCAGTACTTC; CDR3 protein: CASSPPGLSYEQYF
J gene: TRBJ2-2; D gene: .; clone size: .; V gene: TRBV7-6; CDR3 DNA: TGTGCCAGCAGCTTAGGACAGTCGAACACCGGGGAGCTGTTTTTT; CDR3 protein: CASSLGQSNTGELFF
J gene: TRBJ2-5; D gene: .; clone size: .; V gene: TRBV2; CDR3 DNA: TGTGCCAGCAGTGGGCTGGGGGGGCCTTGGGAGACCCAGTACTTC; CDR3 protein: CASSGLGGPWETQYF
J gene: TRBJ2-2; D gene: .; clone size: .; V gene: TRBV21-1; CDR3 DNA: TGTGCCAGCAGCAAGAGACAGGGGTACACCGGGGAGCTGTTTTTT; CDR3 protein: CASSKRQGYTGELFF
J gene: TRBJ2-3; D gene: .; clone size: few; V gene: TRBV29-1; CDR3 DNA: TGCAGCGTGGCCAGAATATTACAGGATTCCACAGATACGCAGTATTTT; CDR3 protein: CSVARILQDSTDTQYF
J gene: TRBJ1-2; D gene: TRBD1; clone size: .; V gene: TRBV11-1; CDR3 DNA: TGTGCCAGCAGCCCCGGACAGGGCGCCTATGGCTACACCTTC; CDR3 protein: CASSPGQGAYGYTF
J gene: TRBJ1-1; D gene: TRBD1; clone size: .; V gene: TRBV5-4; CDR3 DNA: TGTGCCAGCAGCCCCGGAGGGCAGGGGGACACTGAAGCTTTCTTT; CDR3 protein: CASSPGGQGDTEAFF
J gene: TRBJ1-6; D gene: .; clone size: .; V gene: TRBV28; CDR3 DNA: TGTGCCAGCAGTTTAGGGGGGAACAATTCACCCCTCCACTTT; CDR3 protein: CASSLGGNNSPLHF
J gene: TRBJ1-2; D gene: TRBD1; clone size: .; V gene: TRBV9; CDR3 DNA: TGTGCCAGCAGCGAGGGACAGGGAGGCTATGGCTACACCTTC; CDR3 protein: CASSEGQGGYGYTF
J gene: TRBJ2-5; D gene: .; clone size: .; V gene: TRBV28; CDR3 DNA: TGTGCCAGCAGGCCGCTAGGGGCGGAGGAGACCCAGTACTTC; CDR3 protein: CASRPLGAEETQYF
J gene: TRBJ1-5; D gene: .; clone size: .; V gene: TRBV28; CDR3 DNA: TGTGCCAGCAAAGCGCTCAATCAGCCCCAGCATTTT; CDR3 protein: CASKALNQPQHF
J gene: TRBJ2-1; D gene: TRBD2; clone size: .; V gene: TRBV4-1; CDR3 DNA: TGCGCCAGCAGCCAAGCAGGACTAGCGGAAAGCGAGCAGTTCTTC; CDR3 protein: CASSQAGLAESEQFF
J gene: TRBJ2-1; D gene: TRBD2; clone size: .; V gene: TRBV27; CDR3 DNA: TGTGCCACCCGAAAAGCGGGGGGCTCCAACAATGAGCAGTTCTTC; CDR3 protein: CATRKAGGSNNEQFF
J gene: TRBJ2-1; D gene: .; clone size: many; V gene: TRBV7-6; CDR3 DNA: TGTGCCAGCAGCTTAGGCGGACAGTCCGGATTCGATGAGCAGTTCTTC; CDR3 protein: CASSLGGQSGFDEQFF
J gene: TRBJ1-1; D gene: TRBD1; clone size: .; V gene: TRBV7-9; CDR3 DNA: TGTGCCAGCAGCTTCCCGGGACAGGGGTTAACTGAAGCTTTCTTT; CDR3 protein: CASSFPGQGLTEAFF
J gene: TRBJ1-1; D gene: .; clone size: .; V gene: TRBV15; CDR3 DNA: TGTGCCACCAGCAGAGACAGGGTACAGAACACTGAAGCTTTCTTT; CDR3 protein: CATSRDRVQNTEAFF
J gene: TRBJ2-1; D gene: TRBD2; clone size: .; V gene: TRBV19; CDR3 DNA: TGTGCCAGTACGGCGGGGGGGCGTAGTGAGCAGTTCTTC; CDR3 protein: CASTAGGRSEQFF
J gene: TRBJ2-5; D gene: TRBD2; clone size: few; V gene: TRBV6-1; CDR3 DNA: TGTGCCAGCAGTGAATTAGCGGGGGGGCAAGAGACCCAGTACTTC; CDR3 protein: CASSELAGGQETQYF
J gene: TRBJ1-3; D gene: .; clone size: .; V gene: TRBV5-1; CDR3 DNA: TGCGCCAGCACCTTGTCTGGGGGCCCCTACTCTGGAAACACCATATATTTT; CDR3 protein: CASTLSGGPYSGNTIYF
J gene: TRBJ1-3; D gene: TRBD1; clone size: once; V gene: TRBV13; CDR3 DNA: TGTGCCAGCAGCTTACCCGGGACAGGTGCCGGTAACTCTGGAAACACCATATATTTT; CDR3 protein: CASSLPGTGAGNSGNTIYF
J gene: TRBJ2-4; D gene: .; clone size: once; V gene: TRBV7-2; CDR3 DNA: TGTGCCAGCAGCTTGCCAGGGGTGAACATTCAGTACTTC; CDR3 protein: CASSLPGVNIQYF
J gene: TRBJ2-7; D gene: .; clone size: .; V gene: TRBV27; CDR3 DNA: TGTGCCAGCAGTAGGGACAATCGGGCCGAGCAGTACTTC; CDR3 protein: CASSRDNRAEQYF
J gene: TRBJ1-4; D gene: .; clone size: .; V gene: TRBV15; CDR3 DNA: TGTGCCACCGGGACGGGTGGACAGCCAAGAGGGGAAAAACTGTTTTTT; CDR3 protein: CATGTGGQPRGEKLFF
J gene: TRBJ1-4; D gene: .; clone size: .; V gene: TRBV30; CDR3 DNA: TGTGCCTGGAGTGTACTCCAGGGTGACGAAAAACTGTTTTTT; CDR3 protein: CAWSVLQGDEKLFF
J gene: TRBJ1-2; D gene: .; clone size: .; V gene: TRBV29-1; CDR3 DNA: TGCAGCGTAATTAGGACAAACTATGGCTACACCTTC; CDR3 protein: CSVIRTNYGYTF
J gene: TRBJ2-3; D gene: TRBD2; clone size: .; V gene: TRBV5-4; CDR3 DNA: TGTGCCAGCAGCTTGGGGCTTGGCGGGGGGTTGGATACGCAGTATTTT; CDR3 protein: CASSLGLGGGLDTQYF
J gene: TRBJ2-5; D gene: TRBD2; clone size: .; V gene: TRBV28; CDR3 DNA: TGTGCCAGCAGAGCGGGACTAGCGGAAAAAGAGACCCAGTACTTC; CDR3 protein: CASRAGLAEKETQYF
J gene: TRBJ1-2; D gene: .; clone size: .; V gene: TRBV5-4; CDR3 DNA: TGTGCCAGCAGCTTGAACCAGGGAGGCTATGGCTACACCTTC; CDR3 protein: CASSLNQGGYGYTF
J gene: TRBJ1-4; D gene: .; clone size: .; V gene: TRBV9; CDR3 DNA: TGTGCCAGCAGCGTTGAGGGGGCAACTAATGAAAAACTGTTTTTT; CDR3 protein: CASSVEGATNEKLFF
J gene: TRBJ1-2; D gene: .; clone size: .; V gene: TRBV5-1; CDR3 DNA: TGCGCCAGCAGCTCCGCCGGGACAAATTATGGGGGTGGCTACACCTTC; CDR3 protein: CASSSAGTNYGGGYTF
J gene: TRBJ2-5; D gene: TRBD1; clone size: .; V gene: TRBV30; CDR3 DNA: TGTGCCTGGAGTGTCAAAGGGACAGGGGCTCGGTGGACCCAGTACTTC; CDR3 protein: CAWSVKGTGARWTQYF